This T cell receptor beta chain was found in a study of Ad26.COV2.S vaccination and SARS-CoV-2 variants. Study context: Donor was in the COV1001 Ad26.COV2.S trial arm. Intramuscularly, Ad26.COV2.S was given either once or twice, 56 days apart.

J was trimmed by 0 bases and V by 5 bases; bases with no gene match: 17. Looked up from germline, CDR1 is SSHAT and CDR2 is FNYEAQ (reference sequence). This CDR3 is built from 21 residues. As regards this clone: The target antigen is unknown.

Noted treatment: approximately 18 received Ad26.COV2.S at low or high dose, single or two shots; five or six received placebo; per-sample allocation not given. At day 63 after the first vaccine or placebo injection, samples were drawn. Expressing Wuhan-strain SARS-CoV-2 spike, an Ad26 vector served as the vaccine. Notes on the study in general: Measurement of non-spike TCR breadth gave similar results in vaccine and placebo recipients.

The repertoire was sequenced with immunoSEQ multiplex PCR; TCRdb's copy has only in-frame clones and lacks some. Among under 500,000 clones listed, roughly 90% were seen once. V is TRBV7-7 and J is TRBJ2-5; 14 positions match TRBD2. The source was peripheral blood, collected in a trial of Ad26.COV2.S vaccine versus placebo. This receptor was obtained from a person aged 18-65 years who received the Ad26.COV2.S COVID-19 vaccine or a placebo. The CDR3 nucleotides are TGTGCCAGCAGCCCAAACTTTCGGGGACTAGCGGGAGAGTACTACCAAGAGACCCAGTACTTC. It codes for CASSPNFRGLAGEYYQETQYF.